The present T cell receptor beta chain was sequenced within a study of shared clonotypes between healthy human individuals. This CDR3 has 15 residues. Germline CDR1 reads SGDLS; CDR2 reads YYNGEE. V shed 0 bases, J shed 3 bases, and the junction held 5 bases outside the gene matches. Data came from immunoSEQ multiplex PCR; TCRdb stores just in-frame clones and leaves some out. The repertoire has 450,000 to 600,000 clones, 65% to 80% of them found once; the top ten carry around 12%. This TCR was sampled from a woman in her 40s in good health. Some clones in this sample may be carry-over from other donors' samples. The specimen was PBMCs. The V and J genes are TRBV9 and TRBJ2-7; 8 bases match TRBD2. The DNA of the CDR3 is TGTGCCAGCAGCGTAGAGGGGACTAGTTACTACGAGCAGTACTTC. Its protein is CASSVEGTSYYEQYF. The whole variable domain, filled in from reference TRBV9 and TRBJ2-7, reads DSGVTQTPKHLITATGQRVTLRCSPRSGDLSVYWYQQSLDQGLQFLIQYYNGEERAKGNILERFSAQQFPDLHSELNLSSLELGDSALYFCASSVEGTSYYEQYFGPGTRLTVT.